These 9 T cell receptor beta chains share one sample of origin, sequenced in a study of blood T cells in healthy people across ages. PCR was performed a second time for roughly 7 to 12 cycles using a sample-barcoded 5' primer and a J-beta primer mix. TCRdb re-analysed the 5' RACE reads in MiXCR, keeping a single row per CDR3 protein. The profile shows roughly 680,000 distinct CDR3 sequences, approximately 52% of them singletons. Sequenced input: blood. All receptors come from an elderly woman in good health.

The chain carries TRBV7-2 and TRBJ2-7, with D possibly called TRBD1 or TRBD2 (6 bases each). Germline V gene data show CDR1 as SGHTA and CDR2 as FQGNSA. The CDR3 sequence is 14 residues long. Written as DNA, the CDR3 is TGTGCTAGCGGCTTAGGAGGGGGACCCTACGAGCAGTACTTC. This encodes CASGLGGGPYEQYF.

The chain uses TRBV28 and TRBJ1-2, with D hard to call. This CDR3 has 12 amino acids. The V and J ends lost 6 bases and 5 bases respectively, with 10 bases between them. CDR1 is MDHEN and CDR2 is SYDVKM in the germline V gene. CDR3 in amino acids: CASRTEPYGYTF. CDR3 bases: TGTGCCAGCAGAACCGAGCCATATGGCTACACCTTC.

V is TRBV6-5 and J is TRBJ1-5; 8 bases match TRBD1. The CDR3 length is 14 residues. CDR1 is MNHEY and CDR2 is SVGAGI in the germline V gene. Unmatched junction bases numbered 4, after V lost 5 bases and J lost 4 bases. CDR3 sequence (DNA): TGTGCCAGCAGTCAGGACAGGGAAAATCAGCCCCAGCATTTT. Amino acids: CASSQDRENQPQHF.

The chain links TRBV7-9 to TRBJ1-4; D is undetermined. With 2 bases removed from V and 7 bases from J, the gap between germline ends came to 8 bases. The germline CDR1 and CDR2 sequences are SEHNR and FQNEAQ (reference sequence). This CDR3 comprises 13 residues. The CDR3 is CASSLSPSEKLFF. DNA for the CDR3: TGTGCCAGCAGCTTATCGCCGTCTGAAAAACTGTTTTTT.

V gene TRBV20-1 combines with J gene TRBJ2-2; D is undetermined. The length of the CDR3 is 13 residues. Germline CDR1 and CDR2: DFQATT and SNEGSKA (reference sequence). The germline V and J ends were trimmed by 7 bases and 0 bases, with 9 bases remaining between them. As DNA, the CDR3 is TGCAGTGGGTGGGAATCGAACACCGGGGAGCTGTTTTTT. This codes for CSGWESNTGELFF.

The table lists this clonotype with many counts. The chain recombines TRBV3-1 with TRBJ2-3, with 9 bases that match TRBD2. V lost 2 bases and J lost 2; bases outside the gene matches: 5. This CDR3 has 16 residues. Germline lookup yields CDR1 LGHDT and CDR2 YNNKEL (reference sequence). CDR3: CASSQRTSADTDTQYF. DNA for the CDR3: TGTGCCAGCAGCCAAAGGACTAGCGCGGACACAGATACGCAGTATTTT.

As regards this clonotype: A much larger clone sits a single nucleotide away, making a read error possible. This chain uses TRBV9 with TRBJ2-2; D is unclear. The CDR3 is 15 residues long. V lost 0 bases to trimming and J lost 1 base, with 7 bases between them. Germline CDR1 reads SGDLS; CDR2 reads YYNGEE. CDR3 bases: TGTGCCAGCAGCGTAGGCAGCGTGAACACCGGGGAGCTGTTTTTT. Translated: CASSVGSVNTGELFF.

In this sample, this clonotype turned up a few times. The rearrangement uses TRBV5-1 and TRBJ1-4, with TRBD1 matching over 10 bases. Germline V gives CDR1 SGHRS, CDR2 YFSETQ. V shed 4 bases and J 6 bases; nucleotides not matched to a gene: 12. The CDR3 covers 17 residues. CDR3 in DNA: TGCGCCAGCAGCCTGCGGGGCGACAGGGGGCTCTATGAAAAACTGTTTTTT. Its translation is CASSLRGDRGLYEKLFF.

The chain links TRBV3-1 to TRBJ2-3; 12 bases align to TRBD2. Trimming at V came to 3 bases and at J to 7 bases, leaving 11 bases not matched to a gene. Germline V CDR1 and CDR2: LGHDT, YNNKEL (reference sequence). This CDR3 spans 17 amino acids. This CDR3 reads CASSQRTSGAFWHTQYF. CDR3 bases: TGTGCCAGCAGCCAGCGGACTAGCGGGGCCTTCTGGCATACGCAGTATTTT.